This T cell receptor (beta chain) comes out of a study of molecular identifiers for immune sequencing clone quantification. Using its own MiXCR run on the PCR reads, TCRdb lists one record per CDR3 protein. The data show under 650,000 distinct CDR3 sequences, around 20% seen once. Germline lookup yields CDR1 ENHRY and CDR2 SYGVKD. Deletions cut 3 bases from V and 6 bases from J, with 9 bases between. CDR3 length: 14 residues. The chain carries TRBV10-3 and TRBJ1-6, with D possibly being TRBD1 (6 bases). Sequencing was carried out using naive CD8+ T cells from blood, with Jurkat cell RNA spiked in. The subset was: FACS-sorted CD8+CD4-CCR7+CD45RA+ naive T cells. This clonotype was obtained from a human donor in good health. Some libraries in this study had Jurkat cell RNA spiked in. CDR3 nucleotides: TGTGCCATCAGTGAAACGGACAGTAATTCACCCCTCCACTTT. It translates to CAISETDSNSPLHF.